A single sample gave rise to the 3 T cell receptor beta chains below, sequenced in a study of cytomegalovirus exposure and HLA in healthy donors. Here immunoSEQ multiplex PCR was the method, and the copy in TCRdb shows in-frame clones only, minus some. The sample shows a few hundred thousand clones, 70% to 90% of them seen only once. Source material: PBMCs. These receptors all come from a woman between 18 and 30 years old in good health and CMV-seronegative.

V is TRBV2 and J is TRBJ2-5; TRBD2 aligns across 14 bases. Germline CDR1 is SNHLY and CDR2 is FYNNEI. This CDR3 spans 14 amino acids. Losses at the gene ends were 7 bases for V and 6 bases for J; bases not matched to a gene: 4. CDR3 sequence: CASTGLAGGKTQYF. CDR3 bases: TGTGCCAGCACCGGACTAGCGGGGGGAAAGACCCAGTACTTC.

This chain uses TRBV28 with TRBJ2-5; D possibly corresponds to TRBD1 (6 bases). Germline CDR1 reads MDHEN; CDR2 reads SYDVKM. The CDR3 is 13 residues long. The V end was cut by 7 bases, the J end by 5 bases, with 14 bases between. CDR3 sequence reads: CASKTGLGETQYF. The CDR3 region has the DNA TGTGCCAGCAAAACAGGGCTGGGGGAGACCCAGTACTTC.

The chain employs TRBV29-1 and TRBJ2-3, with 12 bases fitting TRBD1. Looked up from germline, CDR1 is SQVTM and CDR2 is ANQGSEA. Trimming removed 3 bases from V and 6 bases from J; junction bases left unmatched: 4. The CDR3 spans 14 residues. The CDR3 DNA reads TGCAGCGTTGACCCGGGACAGGGGGCGGATACGCAGTATTTT. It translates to CSVDPGQGADTQYF.